Presented here are 2 T cell receptor beta chains from one specimen sequenced in a study of blood T cell repertoires in COVID-19. Sequenced by immunoSEQ multiplex PCR; TCRdb stores in-frame clones only, minus some. The sample yields about 210,000 clones, 83% seen once. Specimen: peripheral blood. These receptors all stem from a woman aged 40 to 50 with active or convalescent COVID-19.

The rearrangement joins TRBV2 to TRBJ1-1; weak D call: TRBD1 (6 bases). The CDR3 is 16 residues long. Trimming shortened V by 6 bases and J by 0 bases, and 17 bases separated the two germline ends. The germline gives CDR1 SNHLY, CDR2 FYNNEI. In nucleotides, the CDR3 is TGTGCCAGCAGGCCAAGAACCGGGACACTGAACACTGAAGCTTTCTTT. It is translated as CASRPRTGTLNTEAFF.

J is TRBJ1-6 and V is TRBV28; 10 nucleotides match TRBD1. Unmatched junction bases numbered 3, after V lost 6 bases and J lost 7 bases. CDR1 and CDR2 (germline): MDHEN, SYDVKM. The CDR3 runs 14 residues. The CDR3 spells CASSQGQGNSPLHF. The CDR3 DNA sequence: TGTGCCAGCAGCCAGGGACAGGGGAATTCACCCCTCCACTTT. The entire variable domain, with the rest obtained from reference TRBV28 and TRBJ1-6, is as follows: DVKVTQSSRYLVKRTGEKVFLECVQDMDHENMFWYRQDPGLGLRLIYFSYDVKMKEKGDIPEGYSVSREKKERFSLILESASTNQTSMYLCASSQGQGNSPLHFGNGTRLTVT.